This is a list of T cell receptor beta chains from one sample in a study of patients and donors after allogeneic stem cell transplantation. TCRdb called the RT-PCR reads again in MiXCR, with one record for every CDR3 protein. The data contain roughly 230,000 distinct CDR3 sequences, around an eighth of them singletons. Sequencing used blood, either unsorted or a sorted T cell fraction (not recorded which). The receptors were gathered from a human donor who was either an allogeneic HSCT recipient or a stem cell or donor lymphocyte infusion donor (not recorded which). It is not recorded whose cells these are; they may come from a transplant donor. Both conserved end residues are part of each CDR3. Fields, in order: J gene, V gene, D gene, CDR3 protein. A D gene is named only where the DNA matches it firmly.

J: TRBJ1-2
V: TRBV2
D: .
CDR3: CASIVDPVYGYTF

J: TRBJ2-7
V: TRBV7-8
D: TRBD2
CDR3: CASRRAQVGGGYEQYF

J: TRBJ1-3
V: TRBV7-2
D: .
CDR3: CASSPSSQVSGNTIYF

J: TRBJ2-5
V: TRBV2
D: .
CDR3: CASSLRIQGVGETQYF

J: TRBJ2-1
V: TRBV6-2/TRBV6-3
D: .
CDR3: CASSYDGGPYNEQFF

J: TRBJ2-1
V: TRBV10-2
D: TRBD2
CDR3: CASSEWGEGSIEQFF

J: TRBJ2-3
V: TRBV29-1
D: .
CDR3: CSVDSGFTDTQYF

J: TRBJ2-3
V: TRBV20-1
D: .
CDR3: CSGIVTDTQYF

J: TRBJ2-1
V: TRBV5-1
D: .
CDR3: CASSLLPGASNEQFF

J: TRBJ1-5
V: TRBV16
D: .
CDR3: CASSQLGGNQPQHF

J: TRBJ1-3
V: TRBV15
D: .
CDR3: CATSAGTSGNTIYF

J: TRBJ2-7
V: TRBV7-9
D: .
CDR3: CASSFLGDSSYEQYF

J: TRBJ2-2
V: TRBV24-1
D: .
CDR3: CATRSGSNTGELFF

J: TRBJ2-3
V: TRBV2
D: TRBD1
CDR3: CASSIQGDRTDTQYF

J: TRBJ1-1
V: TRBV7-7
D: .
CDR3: CASSSDINTEAFF

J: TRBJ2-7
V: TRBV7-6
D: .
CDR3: CASSLAVSYEQYF

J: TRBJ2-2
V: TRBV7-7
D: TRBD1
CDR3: CASSLQQGAMTNGELFF

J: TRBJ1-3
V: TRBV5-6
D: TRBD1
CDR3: CASSSPTGAGNTIYF

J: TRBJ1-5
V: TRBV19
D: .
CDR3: CASSSGKGNQPQHF

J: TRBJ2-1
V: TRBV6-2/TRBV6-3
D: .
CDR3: CASRGGGNSYNEQFF

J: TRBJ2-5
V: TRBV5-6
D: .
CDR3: CASSQGSYGETQYF

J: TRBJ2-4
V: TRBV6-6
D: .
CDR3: CASGTKNIQYF

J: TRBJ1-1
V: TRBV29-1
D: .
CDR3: CSVIQGNTEAFF

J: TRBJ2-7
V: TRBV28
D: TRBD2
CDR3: CASSPIAGADPYEQYF

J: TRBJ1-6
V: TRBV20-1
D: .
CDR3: CSATYRASDPSPLHF